The present TCR beta chain was sequenced within a study of monozygotic twins with inflammatory bowel disease. A 6-nucleotide sample barcode was carried by the UMIs, which template switching added. TCRdb reprocessed the 5' RACE reads, with one entry per CDR3 protein and no DNA. Its table lists approximately 380,000 distinct CDR3 sequences. Regarding the study as a whole: Among IBD patients, fewer clonotypes were shared with others than among healthy twins, especially with disease activity. IBD patients had lower TCRbeta diversity (inverse Simpson) than healthy co-twins.

Points on this clonotype: Its antigen is unknown.

In germline, CDR1 is SQVTM, CDR2 ANQGSEA. The CDR3 is made up of 12 amino acids. The clonotype comes from a human donor with ulcerative colitis or Crohn's disease, or a healthy co-twin of an affected twin (not recorded which). The specimen was blood. V gene TRBV29-1 combines with J gene TRBJ2-7; as DNA is missing, the TRBD2 call by TCRdb cannot be tested. CDR3 amino acids: CSVADKRYEQYF.